This T cell receptor (beta chain) was captured by sequencing in a study of blood T cell repertoires in COVID-19. Across the study: Acute and convalescent COVID-19 specimens originated in the United States, Italy and Spain.

Measured with immunoSEQ multiplex PCR; TCRdb has only the in-frame clones, and not every one. The table records some 88,000 clones, roughly 85% of them present only once. V was cut by 0 bases and J by 5 bases, with 7 bases left in between. CDR3 length: 13 amino acids. Germline CDR1 is MNHEY and CDR2 is SVGEGT. This receptor was obtained from a man aged 55-75 years with acute or convalescent COVID-19. This chain joins TRBV6-2 or TRBV6-3 and TRBJ1-1, with TRBD1 as a possible D gene (6 bases). Sequenced sample: peripheral blood. The CDR3 region has the DNA TGTGCCAGCAGTTACTCCAGGGGAACTGAAGCTTTCTTT. Protein sequence: CASSYSRGTEAFF.